The 18 T cell receptor beta chains below were found in one sample sequenced in a study of shared clonotypes between healthy human individuals. The method was immunoSEQ multiplex PCR; TCRdb's version includes in-frame clones alone and lacks a portion of them. The sample includes around 600,000 clones, approximately 97% of them seen just once. Sequenced input: naive CD4+ T cells sorted from blood. Subset denoted: CD45RA+ positively selected. Source of these receptors: a woman aged 30 to 39 in good health.

The V call is TRBV15, the J call TRBJ2-2, with D tentatively TRBD2 (6 bases). Germline V gene lookup returns CDR1 LNHNV and CDR2 YYDKDF (reference sequence). V lost 4 bases and J lost 6, with 18 bases in between. The CDR3 has 16 amino acids. CDR3 protein: CATSMGGLGFPGELFF. The CDR3 DNA is TGTGCCACCAGCATGGGGGGACTGGGGTTTCCCGGGGAGCTGTTTTTT. The full variable domain, its missing parts supplied by reference TRBV15 and TRBJ2-2, is DAMVIQNPRYQVTQFGKPVTLSCSQTLNHNVMYWYQQKSSQAPKLLFHYYDKDFNNEADTPDNFQSRRPNTSFCFLDIRSPGLGDTAMYLCATSMGGLGFPGELFFGEGSRLTVL.

The gene calls are TRBV27 and TRBJ2-7; D may be TRBD1 or TRBD2 (5 bases each). V was clipped by 5 bases and J by 3 bases, with 20 bases between them. The CDR3 spans 16 residues. Germline V lookup: CDR1 MNHEY, CDR2 SMNVEV (reference sequence). DNA for the CDR3: TGTGCCAGCAGTCTAAACCGAGGGACGCCCCTCTACGAGCAGTACTTC. Its translation is CASSLNRGTPLYEQYF.

This chain links TRBV5-1 with TRBJ1-2; TRBD1 is a possible D gene (5 bases). The length of the CDR3 is 13 residues. V lost 4 bases and J lost 2, with 9 bases in between. CDR1 is SGHRS and CDR2 is YFSETQ in the germline V gene. The CDR3 DNA sequence: TGCGCCAGCAGCGGTGACAGCAACTATGGCTACACCTTC. Amino acids: CASSGDSNYGYTF.

In regard to this clone: Other DNA sequences within the sample encode an identical CDR3. The chain uses TRBV18 and TRBJ1-5; D is unresolved. V lost 3 bases to trimming and J lost 4 bases, with 4 bases between them. In germline, CDR1 is KGHSH, CDR2 LQKENI. There are 12 residues in the CDR3. CDR3 residues: CASSPGNQPQHF. In nucleotides, the CDR3 is TGTGCCAGCTCACCCGGAAATCAGCCCCAGCATTTT.

The gene calls are TRBV11-2 and TRBJ1-4; D is unresolved. CDR3 size: 16 residues. CDR1 is SGHAT and CDR2 is FQNNGV in the germline V gene. V gave up 2 bases and J gave up 3 bases, with 13 bases separating them. The chain's CDR3 is CASSLYPSRSNEKLFF. The CDR3 nucleotides are TGTGCCAGCAGCTTATACCCCTCACGTTCTAATGAAAAACTGTTTTTT. Drawing the rest from reference TRBV11-2 and TRBJ1-4, the complete variable domain is EAGVAQSPRYKIIEKRQSVAFWCNPISGHATLYWYQQILGQGPKLLIQFQNNGVVDDSQLPKDRFSAERLKGVDSTLKIQPAKLEDSAVYLCASSLYPSRSNEKLFFGSGTQLSVL.

CDR3 residues: CASSLGWTAANYGYTF. CDR3 DNA sequence: TGTGCCAGCAGCTTAGGATGGACAGCAGCAAACTATGGCTACACCTTC. The rearrangement joins TRBV7-9 to TRBJ1-2, with a weak D call TRBD1 (6 bases). Trimming shortened V by 1 base and J by 2 bases, and 14 bases separated the two germline ends. The length of the CDR3 is 16 residues. Per the germline V gene, CDR1 is SEHNR and CDR2 is FQNEAQ (reference sequence).

The chain couples TRBV25-1 to TRBJ2-5, with D hard to call. Near its end, the DNA agrees better with TRBJ2-7, so the J call may be wrong. The CDR3 runs to 14 residues. Germline V gene sequence: CDR1 MGHDK, CDR2 SYGVNS. The CDR3 reads CASSDRWASYEQYF. CDR3 bases: TGTGCCAGCAGTGACCGGTGGGCCTCCTACGAGCAGTACTTC.

The CDR3 region is CASSEGARPPSTDTQYF. The CDR3, as DNA: TGTGCCAGCAGTGAAGGGGCCAGGCCCCCCAGCACAGATACGCAGTATTTT. The chain has TRBV6-1 and TRBJ2-3; D gene uncertain. Germline CDR1 reads MNHNS; CDR2 reads SASEGT. Trimming cost V 1 base and J 0 bases, with 14 bases left between them. The CDR3 totals 17 residues.

The chain recombines TRBV19 with TRBJ2-5; TRBD1 matches 8 bases. J gave up 7 bases and V 5 bases, and 15 bases lay outside the gene matches. Per the germline V gene, CDR1 is LNHDA and CDR2 is SQIVND (reference sequence). There are 16 residues in the CDR3. DNA for the CDR3: TGTGCCAGTAGTTTGCGACTCGGACAGGGTTTGGGGACCCAGTACTTC. Its protein is CASSLRLGQGLGTQYF.

The chain uses TRBV7-3 and TRBJ2-1, with 13 positions matching TRBD2. The CDR3 has 16 residues. CDR1 is SGHTA and CDR2 is FQGTGA in the germline V gene. V shed 5 bases, J shed 9 bases, and the junction held 10 bases outside the gene matches. The DNA for the CDR3 is TGTGCCAGCAGCGCTGGACTAGCGGGAGACGGCACTGAGCAGTTCTTC. Translation: CASSAGLAGDGTEQFF. The whole variable domain, remainder taken from reference TRBV7-3 and TRBJ2-1, is GAGVSQTPSNKVTEKGKYVELRCDPISGHTALYWYRQSLGQGPEFLIYFQGTGAADDSGLPNDRFFAVRPEGSVSTLKIQRTERGDSAVYLCASSAGLAGDGTEQFFGPGTRLTVL.

This sequence joins TRBV4-1 and TRBJ1-1; perhaps TRBD1 as D (5 bases). V lost 1 base and J lost 1, with 13 bases in between. This CDR3 is built from 16 residues. The germline V gene encodes CDR1 MGHRA and CDR2 YSYEKL. In DNA, the CDR3 is TGCGCCAGCAGCCAAGTGGCGGGGCATACGAACACTGAAGCTTTCTTT. Translating it yields CASSQVAGHTNTEAFF.

CDR3 nucleotide sequence: TGTGCCAGCAGCGCCAGGGTTATGAACACTGAAGCTTTCTTT. Translating gives CASSARVMNTEAFF. The chain has TRBV2 and TRBJ1-1, with a tentative D call TRBD1 (5 bases). V lost 6 bases and J lost 0, with 11 bases in between. The V gene's germline CDR1 is SNHLY and CDR2 FYNNEI. The CDR3 contains 14 residues.

The V and J genes are TRBV2 and TRBJ1-1; D is uncertain. The CDR3 contains 13 residues. V lost 6 bases and J 1 base, leaving 9 bases between the germline ends. CDR1 is SNHLY, CDR2 FYNNEI, per germline. The CDR3 sequence is CASSINGNTEAFF. The CDR3 DNA reads TGTGCCAGCAGCATAAACGGGAACACTGAAGCTTTCTTT.

This chain joins TRBV11-2 and TRBJ2-2; TRBD2 matches 7 bases. V dropped 1 base and J dropped 0; count of bases not matched to a gene: 8. The CDR3 is made up of 18 amino acids. Germline V gene data show CDR1 as SGHAT and CDR2 as FQNNGV. The CDR3 bases are TGTGCCAGCAGCTTAGGTGTAGCCCTAGCGGCGAACACCGGGGAGCTGTTTTTT. This translates into CASSLGVALAANTGELFF.

V gene TRBV19 combines with J gene TRBJ2-2, with 11 bases lining up with TRBD1. The CDR3 is made up of 18 amino acids. The germline V gene has CDR1 LNHDA and CDR2 SQIVND (reference sequence). Trimming took 4 bases from V and 0 from J; bases not matched to a gene: 7. The CDR3 is CASSKNLGQGANTGELFF. CDR3 coding DNA: TGTGCCAGTAGTAAAAACCTGGGACAGGGGGCGAACACCGGGGAGCTGTTTTTT.

The CDR3 loop is CASSLPGAGRRYTF. The CDR3 DNA sequence: TGTGCCAGTAGTCTCCCCGGGGCAGGGAGGCGCTACACCTTC. The chain joins TRBV19 to TRBJ1-2, with D possibly TRBD1 on 5 matching bases. Germline V gene lookup returns CDR1 LNHDA and CDR2 SQIVND (reference sequence). This CDR3 has 14 amino acids. V lost 5 bases, J lost 9 bases, and 19 bases lay in between.

The chain recombines TRBV5-1 with TRBJ2-2, with TRBD2 as a possible D gene (6 bases). The CDR3 contains 14 residues. The V gene's germline CDR1 is SGHRS and CDR2 YFSETQ. V shed 7 bases and J shed 6 bases, with 16 bases lying between them. The CDR3 is CASAVGGGAGELFF. The CDR3 region has the DNA TGCGCCAGCGCTGTTGGGGGAGGCGCCGGGGAGCTGTTTTTT.

This clone was found once. This chain links TRBV6-6 with TRBJ2-3; no clear D. The length of the CDR3 is 15 residues. Trimming left V 8 bases short and J 0 bases short, with 15 bases between. The germline V gene encodes CDR1 MNHNY and CDR2 SVGAGI (reference sequence). The CDR3 region has the DNA TGTGCCAGCTCGGGTCTCGAAACTAGCACAGATACGCAGTATTTT. This translates into CASSGLETSTDTQYF.